This T cell receptor (beta chain) was sequenced in a study of T cells expressing NK-cell markers. On the study more broadly: Source material for TCR beta repertoires consisted of sorted CD3+CD56+NKG2C+, CD3+CD56+NKG2C- and CD3+CD56-NKG2C+ T cells. Regarding the study as a whole: NKG2C+ dominant clonotype frequencies in 5 or 6 donors were about 1.0-7.5% of CD8+ T cells.

A note on this clonotype: Its antigen is unknown.

TCRdb re-called the 5' RACE reads; one entry per CDR3 protein, DNA not given. With hundreds of thousands of distinct CDR3 sequences in the sample, the ten largest clones hold 6% to 8%. The CDR3 has 15 amino acids. The specimen was blood T cells: a sorted CD56 or NKG2C T cell subset, CD4+ or CD8+ T cells, or bulk PBMC T cells (not recorded which). The chain recombines TRBV12-3 or TRBV12-4 with TRBJ2-1. The source of this sequence is a woman between 18 and 75 years old in good health. CDR3 sequence: CASSLVRTTTNEQFF.